The next 25 T cell receptor beta chains were all read from a single sample in a study of T cell changes during pregnancy in multiple sclerosis. TCRdb keeps only in-frame clones here, not all; method: immunoSEQ multiplex PCR. The sample includes about 42,000 clones, roughly 85% of them seen just once. The source was CD4+ T cells from peripheral blood mononuclear cells, collected after pregnancy. All receptors derive from a female donor with multiple sclerosis, enrolled in a pregnancy study.

This clone appeared once. The rearrangement uses TRBV4-1 and TRBJ1-6; perhaps TRBD1 as D (5 bases). The CDR3 loop spans 14 amino acids. V lost 1 base, J lost 8 bases, and 9 bases lay in between. Germline V CDR1 and CDR2: MGHRA, YSYEKL. The CDR3 bases are TGCGCCAGCAGCCAAGTGACAGCCTATTCACCCCTCCACTTT. The encoded protein is CASSQVTAYSPLHF.

This chain joins TRBV11-2 and TRBJ2-3; 8 positions agree with TRBD1. Trimming cost V 5 bases and J 4 bases; bases outside gene matches: 11. Germline V gene sequence: CDR1 SGHAT, CDR2 FQNNGV. CDR3 size: 16 residues. CDR3 DNA: TGTGCCAGCAGCCTCCGCTCCAGGGGGCAGGCAGATACGCAGTATTTT. Protein sequence: CASSLRSRGQADTQYF.

The chain combines TRBV5-4 with TRBJ2-3, with 9 bases lining up with TRBD2. Trimming cost V 4 bases and J 2 bases; bases outside gene matches: 11. Germline values: CDR1 SGHNT, CDR2 YYREEE (reference sequence). The CDR3 sequence is 17 residues long. For the CDR3, the DNA is TGTGCCAGCAGCCCCGATCCAGCGGGGGGATTCACAGATACGCAGTATTTT. It specifies CASSPDPAGGFTDTQYF.

The chain has TRBV9 and TRBJ1-2; perhaps TRBD1 as D (5 bases). Trimming took off 3 bases at V and 1 base at J, with 16 bases between the two ends. CDR1 and CDR2 (germline): SGDLS, YYNGEE. The CDR3 is made up of 16 amino acids. Here the CDR3 DNA reads TGTGCCAGCAGCGACGGGCATCAGGGACTTAACTATGGCTACACCTTC. Amino acid sequence: CASSDGHQGLNYGYTF.

The chain combines TRBV7-2 with TRBJ2-5; unclear D gene. Looked up from germline, CDR1 is SGHTA and CDR2 is FQGNSA. The CDR3 loop spans 12 amino acids. Trimming removed 2 bases from V and 5 bases from J, with 6 bases in between. Here the CDR3 reads CASSLSRETQYF. As DNA, the CDR3 is TGTGCCAGCAGCTTATCTCGGGAGACCCAGTACTTC.

The chain employs TRBV4-1 and TRBJ2-5; 11 nucleotides match TRBD2. V shed 4 bases and J 2 bases; nucleotides not matched to a gene: 0. The CDR3 totals 14 residues. CDR1 and CDR2 (germline): MGHRA, YSYEKL. The CDR3 sequence: CASSPSGGQETQYF. The CDR3 coding sequence is TGCGCCAGCAGCCCTAGCGGGGGGCAAGAGACCCAGTACTTC.

The rearrangement joins TRBV5-6 to TRBJ2-3, with D maybe TRBD2 (5 bases). Deletions cut 0 bases from V and 4 bases from J, with 9 bases between. The CDR3 sequence is 14 residues long. In germline, CDR1 is SGHDT, CDR2 YYEEEE. The CDR3 reads CASSLGHGADTQYF. CDR3 sequence (DNA): TGTGCCAGCAGCTTGGGACACGGGGCAGATACGCAGTATTTT.

The V and J genes are TRBV5-1 and TRBJ1-4; a weak D match, TRBD1 (5 bases). The V end was cut by 4 bases, the J end by 4 bases, with 14 bases between. This CDR3 spans 15 amino acids. CDR1 is SGHRS, CDR2 YFSETQ, per germline. CDR3 in amino acids: CASSLDGGGNEKLFF. CDR3 sequence (DNA): TGCGCCAGCAGCCTGGACGGCGGGGGTAATGAAAAACTGTTTTTT. The variable domain in full, with the rest retrieved from reference TRBV5-1 and TRBJ1-4, is KAGVTQTPRYLIKTRGQQVTLSCSPISGHRSVSWYQQTPGQGLQFLFEYFSETQRNKGNFPGRFSGRQFSNSRSEMNVSTLELGDSALYLCASSLDGGGNEKLFFGSGTQLSVL.

This chain connects TRBV18 to TRBJ2-7, with TRBD1 as a possible D gene (6 bases). The CDR3 has 14 residues. Germline lookup yields CDR1 KGHSH and CDR2 LQKENI. The V end was cut by 3 bases, the J end by 3 bases, with 12 bases between. CDR3 bases: TGTGCCAGCTCACCGTTCGCGGACAGCTACGAGCAGTACTTC. It yields the protein CASSPFADSYEQYF.

The rearrangement joins TRBV9 to TRBJ2-5; 15 positions agree with TRBD2. Germline CDR1 SGDLS, CDR2 YYNGEE. The CDR3 sequence is 18 residues long. J was trimmed by 4 bases and V by 0 bases; bases with no gene match: 7. CDR3 DNA sequence: TGTGCCAGCAGCGTAGGTGGACTAGCGGGGGGGGGCGGAGAGACCCAGTACTTC. The encoded protein is CASSVGGLAGGGGETQYF.

V gene TRBV30 combines with J gene TRBJ1-2; tentative D call: TRBD1 (6 bases). This CDR3 comprises 15 residues. Trimming stripped 5 bases from V and 7 bases from J, with 23 bases between. Germline CDR1 and CDR2: GTSNPN and SVGIG (reference sequence). This CDR3 reads CAWDPIGGGRVGYTF. CDR3 in DNA: TGTGCCTGGGACCCCATCGGGGGGGGGCGCGTTGGCTACACCTTC.

The chain links TRBV6-5 to TRBJ1-2; possible D gene TRBD1, 5 bases. In germline, CDR1 is MNHEY, CDR2 SVGAGI. V lost 6 bases, J lost 4 bases, and 18 bases lay in between. The CDR3 sequence is 15 residues long. CDR3 region: CASSYAGAASYGYTF. DNA of the CDR3: TGTGCCAGCAGCTATGCTGGGGCAGCCTCCTATGGCTACACCTTC.

This clone has only one observation. The V and J genes are TRBV28 and TRBJ1-1, with a weak D call TRBD1 (5 bases). The CDR3 sequence is 15 residues long. Germline CDR1 reads MDHEN; CDR2 reads SYDVKM. V was trimmed by 3 bases and J by 4 bases, leaving 15 bases between them. CDR3 nucleotide sequence: TGTGCCAGCAGTTTCGCGGCAGGGCCCTTCACTGAAGCTTTCTTT. Its translation: CASSFAAGPFTEAFF.

The chain recombines TRBV30 with TRBJ1-2, with no clear D. Germline values: CDR1 GTSNPN, CDR2 SVGIG (reference sequence). The CDR3 contains 12 residues. The V end was cut by 2 bases, the J end by 7 bases, with 11 bases between. The CDR3 region is CAWSKQSGGYTF. The CDR3 DNA follows: TGTGCCTGGAGTAAACAAAGCGGTGGCTACACCTTC.

This sequence joins TRBV6-5 and TRBJ1-1; TRBD1 matches at 8 bases. Germline V gene lookup returns CDR1 MNHEY and CDR2 SVGAGI. V shed 4 bases and J 1 base; nucleotides not matched to a gene: 2. The CDR3 sequence is 14 residues long. CDR3 sequence reads: CASSLTGANTEAFF. DNA of the CDR3: TGTGCCAGCAGTTTGACAGGGGCGAACACTGAAGCTTTCTTT.

This chain links TRBV6-4 with TRBJ2-2; the D gene is possibly TRBD2 (6 bases). V was clipped by 2 bases and J by 5 bases, with 12 bases between them. This CDR3 has 15 residues. Germline-derived CDR1 and CDR2 are MRHNA and SNTAGT. CDR3 residues: CASSDVGGRTGELFF. As DNA, the CDR3 is TGTGCCAGCAGTGACGTGGGGGGTCGGACCGGGGAGCTGTTTTTT.

In DNA form, the CDR3 reads TGTGCCAGCAGCTTACAGGTCCGATTGTCACCCCTCCACTTT. Protein sequence: CASSLQVRLSPLHF. J is TRBJ1-6 and V is TRBV7-2, with unresolved D. The CDR3 is 14 residues long. Germline V gene sequence: CDR1 SGHTA, CDR2 FQGNSA. Trimming left V 2 bases short and J 10 bases short, with 12 bases between.

The V and J genes are TRBV13 and TRBJ2-6, with D hard to call. V shed 5 bases and J shed 3 bases, with 11 bases lying between them. Germline CDR1 PRHDT, CDR2 FYEKMQ (reference sequence). The CDR3 runs to 15 residues. The DNA for the CDR3 is TGTGCCAGCAGCCCCCGGGTATTTGGGGCCAACGTCCTGACTTTC. It codes for CASSPRVFGANVLTF. Full variable domain (rest looked up from reference TRBV13 and TRBJ2-6): AAGVIQSPRHLIKEKRETATLKCYPIPRHDTVYWYQQGPGQDPQFLISFYEKMQSDKGSIPDRFSAQQFSDYHSELNMSSLELGDSALYFCASSPRVFGANVLTFGAGSRLTVL.

This chain uses TRBV4-2 with TRBJ2-2; D not resolved. The germline CDR1 and CDR2 sequences are LGHNA and YNFKEQ. V lost 1 base and J lost 2, with 8 bases in between. This CDR3 comprises 15 residues. This CDR3 reads CASSQVGENTGELFF. Here the CDR3 DNA reads TGTGCCAGCAGCCAAGTAGGAGAAAACACCGGGGAGCTGTTTTTT.

The chain joins TRBV11-2 to TRBJ1-5; D is perhaps TRBD1 (5 bases). CDR3 size: 15 residues. The V end lost 1 base, the J end lost 4 bases, and 11 bases lay between the germline ends. Per germline, CDR1 SGHAT and CDR2 FQNNGV. DNA of the CDR3: TGTGCCAGCAGCTTAGCTGACAGTACAAATCAGCCCCAGCATTTT. Encoded protein: CASSLADSTNQPQHF. The variable domain in full, with the rest retrieved from reference TRBV11-2 and TRBJ1-5, is EAGVAQSPRYKIIEKRQSVAFWCNPISGHATLYWYQQILGQGPKLLIQFQNNGVVDDSQLPKDRFSAERLKGVDSTLKIQPAKLEDSAVYLCASSLADSTNQPQHFGDGTRLSIL.

The J gene is TRBJ1-2, the V gene TRBV2, with TRBD1 matching over 10 bases. CDR3 length: 14 amino acids. The ends lost 3 bases at V and 2 bases at J; junction bases unmatched: 0. Germline V lookup: CDR1 SNHLY, CDR2 FYNNEI. The CDR3 spells CASSEDRGNYGYTF. The CDR3 region has the DNA TGTGCCAGCAGTGAGGACAGGGGGAACTATGGCTACACCTTC.

This chain joins TRBV28 and TRBJ2-5; 7 positions match TRBD1. There are 15 residues in the CDR3. The germline gives CDR1 MDHEN, CDR2 SYDVKM. After removal of 0 bases from V and 6 bases from J, the junction contained 7 bases not matched to a gene. The DNA for the CDR3 is TGTGCCAGCAGTTTATGGGGAGCAGGGGGAAAGACCCAGTACTTC. Translated, it gives CASSLWGAGGKTQYF.

J is TRBJ2-3 and V is TRBV7-3; D is perhaps TRBD2 (5 bases). This CDR3 is 12 amino acids long. Trimming took off 5 bases at V and 5 bases at J, with 8 bases between the two ends. Germline values: CDR1 SGHTA, CDR2 FQGTGA. Here the CDR3 DNA reads TGTGCCAGCAGCGTTGGAGGAGATACGCAGTATTTT. It codes for CASSVGGDTQYF.

The chain has TRBV30 and TRBJ2-1, with 8 bases fitting TRBD1. V dropped 1 base and J dropped 0; count of bases not matched to a gene: 8. The CDR3 is 17 residues long. The germline CDR1 and CDR2 sequences are GTSNPN and SVGIG (reference sequence). CDR3: CAWSGGAGGHSYNEQFF. The CDR3 DNA sequence: TGTGCCTGGAGTGGCGGGGCAGGGGGCCACTCCTACAATGAGCAGTTCTTC.

V gene TRBV4-3 combines with J gene TRBJ2-3; D is unclear. The germline V gene encodes CDR1 LGHNA and CDR2 YSLEER. V was clipped by 2 bases and J by 4 bases, with 10 bases between them. This CDR3 contains 14 residues. CDR3: CASSQIHSADTQYF. For the CDR3, the DNA is TGCGCCAGCAGCCAAATCCACTCCGCAGATACGCAGTATTTT.